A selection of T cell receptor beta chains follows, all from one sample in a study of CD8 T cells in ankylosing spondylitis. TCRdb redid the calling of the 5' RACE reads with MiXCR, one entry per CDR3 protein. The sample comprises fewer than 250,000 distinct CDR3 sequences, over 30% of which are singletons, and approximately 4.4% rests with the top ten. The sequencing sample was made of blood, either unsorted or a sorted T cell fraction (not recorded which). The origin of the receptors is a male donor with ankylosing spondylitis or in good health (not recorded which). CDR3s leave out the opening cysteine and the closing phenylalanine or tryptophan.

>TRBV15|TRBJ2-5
ATSTMLNRRGLATQY
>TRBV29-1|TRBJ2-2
SVDSQGNTGELF
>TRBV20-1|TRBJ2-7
SARDPLKQEGPYEQY
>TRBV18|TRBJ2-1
ASSGQGARNEQF
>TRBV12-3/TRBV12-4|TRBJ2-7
ASSSPGGGQY
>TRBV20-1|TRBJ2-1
SAEVQGSYNEQF
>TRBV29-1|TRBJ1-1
SAWDTEAF
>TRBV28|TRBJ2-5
ASRQGREETQY
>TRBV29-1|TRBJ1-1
SVEWAPGATPYTEAF
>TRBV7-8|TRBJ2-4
ASRSQGNIQY
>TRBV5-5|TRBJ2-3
ASSYRPGDTQY
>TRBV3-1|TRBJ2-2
ASRSTGELF
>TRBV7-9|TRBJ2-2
ASSLSPGQSNTGELF
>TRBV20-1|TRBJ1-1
SAGDPRDTEAF
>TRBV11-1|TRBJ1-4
ASSHPGQGNRRGEKLF
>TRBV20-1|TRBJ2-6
SARAYSGANVLT
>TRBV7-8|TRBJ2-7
ASSWDRESEQY
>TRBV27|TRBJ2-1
ASSLGQINEQF
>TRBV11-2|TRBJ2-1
ASSPVQGTYNEQF
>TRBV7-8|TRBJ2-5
ASSFGAVQGTQY
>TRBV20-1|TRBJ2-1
SARVLNEQF
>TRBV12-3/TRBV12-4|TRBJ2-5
ASSNGISPGTQY
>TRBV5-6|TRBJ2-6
ASSLASSGANVLT
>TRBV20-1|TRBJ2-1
SARDSLRGRGQEF
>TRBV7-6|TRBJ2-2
ASSLVRSANTGELF
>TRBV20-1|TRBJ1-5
SASGSARSNQPQH
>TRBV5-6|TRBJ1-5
ASSFGAGGLNQPQH